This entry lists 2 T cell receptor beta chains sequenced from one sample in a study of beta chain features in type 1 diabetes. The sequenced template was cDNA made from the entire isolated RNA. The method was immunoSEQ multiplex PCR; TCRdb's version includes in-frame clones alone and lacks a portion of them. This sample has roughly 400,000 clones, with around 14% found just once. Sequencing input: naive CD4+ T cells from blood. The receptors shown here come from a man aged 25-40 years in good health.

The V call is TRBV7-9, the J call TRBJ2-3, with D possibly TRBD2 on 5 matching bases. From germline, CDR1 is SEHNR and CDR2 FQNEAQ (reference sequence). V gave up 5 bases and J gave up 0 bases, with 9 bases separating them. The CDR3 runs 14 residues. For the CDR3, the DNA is TGTGCCAGCAGCACCGGGATTAGCACAGATACGCAGTATTTT. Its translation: CASSTGISTDTQYF.

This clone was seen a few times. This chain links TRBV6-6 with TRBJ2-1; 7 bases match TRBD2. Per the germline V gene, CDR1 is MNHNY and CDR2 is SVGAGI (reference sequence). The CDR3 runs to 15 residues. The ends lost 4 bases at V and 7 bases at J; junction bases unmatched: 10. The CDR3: CASSLAGTLLNEQFF. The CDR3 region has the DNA TGTGCCAGCAGTTTAGCGGGTACCCTTTTGAATGAGCAGTTCTTC.